This T cell receptor (beta chain) was documented in a study of shared clonotypes between healthy human individuals. Only in-frame clones appear in the TCRdb table, and some are missing; sequencing was by immunoSEQ multiplex PCR. This table has 800,000 to 950,000 clones, 96% appearing once. The naive CD8 subset, CD45RO-negative cells positively selected for CCR7, excluded terminally differentiated effector memory CD45RA+ cells. The germline V and J ends were trimmed by 5 bases and 4 bases, with 14 bases remaining between them. CDR1 and CDR2 from the germline V gene are MNHNS and SASEGT. CDR3 length: 14 amino acids.

Sequenced sample: naive CD8+ T cells sorted from blood. This chain connects TRBV6-1 to TRBJ2-5; D unclear. The clonotype was recovered from a young man in good health. The CDR3 sequence: CASSTWQTGETQYF. CDR3 in DNA: TGTGCCAGCAGTACGTGGCAGACTGGAGAGACCCAGTACTTC.